What follows describes a single TCR beta chain. This sample stems from a study of shared clonotypes between healthy human individuals. V lost 3 bases, J lost 7 bases, and 16 bases lay in between. Per the germline V gene, CDR1 is LNHNV and CDR2 is YYDKDF (reference sequence). The CDR3 has 15 residues. Sequencing used immunoSEQ multiplex PCR; TCRdb keeps in-frame clones, though not all of them. Seen here are 2 million to 2.5 million clones, roughly 94% observed once, and the top ten hold more than 0.1%. The chain carries TRBV15 and TRBJ2-1; D may match TRBD1 or TRBD2 (7 bases each). The TCR originated in a young man in good health. Sequencing input: naive CD4+ T cells sorted from blood. Documented subset: CD45RA+ positively selected. CDR3 in DNA: TGTGCCACCAGCAGCAGACAGGGAGGGAGGAATGAGCAGTTCTTC. It translates to CATSSRQGGRNEQFF.